The clone carrying this T cell receptor beta chain came up a few times. Some clones are missing from TCRdb's copy, which holds only in-frame ones; the method was immunoSEQ multiplex PCR. The sample gives fewer than 30,000 clones, about nine tenths of which show up once; about 22% is in the top ten. The record originates from a study of OX40 agonist ivuxolimab in advanced cancers. Germline CDR1 reads KGHSH; CDR2 reads LQKENI. V was trimmed by 0 bases and J by 8 bases, leaving 5 bases between them. The CDR3 contains 13 residues. The TCR sequence derives from an adult with an advanced solid tumor such as melanoma, head and neck, liver or kidney cancer. The chain carries TRBV18 and TRBJ1-6, with D perhaps matching TRBD1 (5 bases). The sample consisted of CD4+ or CD8+ T cells sorted from blood, taken in a trial of the OX40 agonist ivuxolimab. This CDR3 reads CASSPPTDSPLHF. DNA of the CDR3: TGTGCCAGCTCACCACCGACAGATTCACCCCTCCACTTT. The full variable domain, rest sourced from reference TRBV18 and TRBJ1-6, is NAGVMQNPRHLVRRRGQEARLRCSPMKGHSHVYWYRQLPEEGLKFMVYLQKENIIDESGMPKERFSAEFPKEGPSILRIQQVVRGDSAAYFCASSPPTDSPLHFGNGTRLTVT.